A selection of T cell receptor beta chains follows, all from one sample in a study of beta chain features in type 1 diabetes. Here immunoSEQ multiplex PCR was the method, and the copy in TCRdb shows in-frame clones only, minus some. The table shows 900,000 or so clones, with about a sixth occurring only once. Sequenced: naive CD4+ T cells from blood. These receptors were taken from a woman under 30 in good health. Both conserved end residues are part of each CDR3. The D gene is left open where the match is weak. Some rows have no size entry. The others give once, few or many, or a class for an expanded clone.

size: NA; V: TRBV4-2; J: TRBJ2-5; D: NA; CDR3: CASSQEGVGETQYF; DNA: TGTGCCAGCAGCCAAGAAGGTGTCGGAGAGACCCAGTACTTC
size: NA; V: TRBV19; J: TRBJ1-2; D: NA; CDR3: CASSPGRNYGYTF; DNA: TGTGCCAGTAGCCCTGGGCGAAACTATGGCTACACCTTC
size: few; V: TRBV11-2; J: TRBJ2-5; D: NA; CDR3: CASSLDRGRETQYF; DNA: TGTGCCAGCAGCTTAGACAGGGGAAGAGAGACCCAGTACTTC
size: NA; V: TRBV29-1; J: TRBJ2-7; D: TRBD2; CDR3: CSVGGLAGGFEQYF; DNA: TGCAGCGTGGGGGGGCTAGCGGGAGGGTTCGAGCAGTACTTC
size: NA; V: TRBV5-1; J: TRBJ2-7; D: TRBD1; CDR3: CASSLEDRVLREQYF; DNA: TGCGCCAGCAGCTTGGAAGACAGGGTTCTGCGAGAGCAGTACTTC
size: few; V: TRBV19; J: TRBJ1-2; D: NA; CDR3: CASRLRSGNGYTF; DNA: TGTGCCAGTAGACTAAGGTCGGGGAATGGCTACACCTTC
size: NA; V: TRBV7-9; J: TRBJ1-1; D: NA; CDR3: CASSLRGGTEAFF; DNA: TGTGCCAGCAGCTTACGGGGGGGCACTGAAGCTTTCTTT
size: few; V: TRBV27; J: TRBJ1-1; D: TRBD1; CDR3: CASLRGRKSEAFF; DNA: TGTGCCAGCCTCAGGGGGCGCAAGTCTGAAGCTTTCTTT
size: NA; V: TRBV2; J: TRBJ2-7; D: TRBD2; CDR3: CASSSGTRGPYEQYF; DNA: TGTGCCAGCAGTAGCGGGACTAGGGGTCCCTACGAGCAGTACTTC
size: NA; V: TRBV18; J: TRBJ1-1; D: TRBD1; CDR3: CASSPTGANTEAFF; DNA: TGTGCCAGCTCACCGACAGGGGCGAACACTGAAGCTTTCTTT
size: NA; V: TRBV7-8; J: TRBJ1-4; D: NA; CDR3: CASSLYGGPGNEKLFF; DNA: TGTGCCAGCAGCTTATATGGGGGACCCGGTAATGAAAAACTGTTTTTT
size: few; V: TRBV21-1; J: TRBJ1-3; D: NA; CDR3: CASSKDLTWNWGNTIYF; DNA: TGTGCCAGCAGCAAAGACCTAACATGGAACTGGGGAAACACCATATATTTT
size: NA; V: TRBV7-2; J: TRBJ2-3; D: NA; CDR3: CASSRTSTDTQYF; DNA: TGTGCCAGCAGCCGCACTTCTACAGATACGCAGTATTTT
size: few; V: TRBV9; J: TRBJ1-5; D: TRBD1; CDR3: CASSLDRGPDQPQHF; DNA: TGTGCCAGCAGCCTCGACAGGGGGCCCGATCAGCCCCAGCATTTT
size: few; V: TRBV2; J: TRBJ2-5; D: NA; CDR3: CASRYAETQYF; DNA: TGTGCCAGCCGGTACGCGGAGACCCAGTACTTC
size: NA; V: TRBV19; J: TRBJ2-7; D: TRBD2; CDR3: CASSIGLAGRYEQYF; DNA: TGTGCCAGTAGTATAGGACTAGCGGGAAGGTACGAGCAGTACTTC
size: NA; V: TRBV28; J: TRBJ1-5; D: NA; CDR3: CASSPRTANYQPQHF; DNA: TGTGCCAGCAGTCCCCGGACGGCAAATTATCAGCCCCAGCATTTT
size: few; V: TRBV28; J: TRBJ2-1; D: NA; CDR3: CASSFNGGYHEQFF; DNA: TGTGCCAGCAGTTTTAACGGAGGGTATCATGAGCAGTTCTTC
size: NA; V: TRBV9; J: TRBJ2-1; D: TRBD2; CDR3: CASSPIAGGPNEQFF; DNA: TGTGCCAGCAGCCCGATAGCGGGAGGGCCGAATGAGCAGTTCTTC
size: few; V: TRBV7-8; J: TRBJ2-5; D: NA; CDR3: CASPWQGETQYF; DNA: TGTGCCAGCCCCTGGCAGGGGGAGACCCAGTACTTC
size: few; V: TRBV7-2; J: TRBJ2-3; D: TRBD2; CDR3: CASSIAGRTDTQYF; DNA: TGTGCCAGCAGCATAGCGGGACGCACAGATACGCAGTATTTT
size: NA; V: TRBV4-1; J: TRBJ2-3; D: NA; CDR3: CASSQDPGTDTQYF; DNA: TGCGCCAGCAGCCAAGATCCGGGCACAGATACGCAGTATTTT
size: NA; V: TRBV6-6; J: TRBJ2-1; D: NA; CDR3: CASSVTHYNEQFF; DNA: TGTGCCAGCAGTGTCACTCATTACAATGAGCAGTTCTTC
size: NA; V: TRBV2; J: TRBJ1-2; D: NA; CDR3: CASRSPQGFNYGYTF; DNA: TGTGCCAGCAGGTCCCCGCAGGGGTTTAACTATGGCTACACCTTC
size: NA; V: TRBV12-5; J: TRBJ2-1; D: NA; CDR3: CAGGKVDNEQFF; DNA: TGTGCTGGGGGAAAAGTGGACAATGAGCAGTTCTTC
size: few; V: TRBV27; J: TRBJ2-1; D: TRBD1; CDR3: CASSPGQGPYNEQFF; DNA: TGTGCCAGCAGTCCCGGACAGGGGCCATACAATGAGCAGTTCTTC
size: few; V: TRBV16; J: TRBJ2-3; D: NA; CDR3: CASSQVNTRTDTQYF; DNA: TGTGCCAGCAGCCAAGTGAACACAAGGACAGATACGCAGTATTTT
size: few; V: TRBV5-1; J: TRBJ2-4; D: NA; CDR3: CASSLEWTAENIQYF; DNA: TGCGCCAGCAGCTTGGAGTGGACAGCTGAGAACATTCAGTACTTC
size: NA; V: TRBV28; J: TRBJ2-5; D: TRBD2; CDR3: CASSTGLAITQETQYF; DNA: TGTGCCAGCAGCACGGGACTAGCGATTACCCAAGAGACCCAGTACTTC
size: NA; V: TRBV28; J: TRBJ1-5; D: NA; CDR3: CATTVVGQPQHF; DNA: TGTGCCACAACGGTGGTAGGTCAGCCCCAGCATTTT
size: NA; V: TRBV10-3; J: TRBJ2-1; D: NA; CDR3: CATSGGRESSYNEQFF; DNA: TGTGCCACATCAGGCGGACGGGAGAGCTCCTACAATGAGCAGTTCTTC
size: NA; V: TRBV11-2; J: TRBJ1-3; D: NA; CDR3: CASSPSLPNSGNTIYF; DNA: TGTGCCAGCAGCCCTAGCTTGCCTAACTCTGGAAACACCATATATTTT
size: few; V: TRBV7-9; J: TRBJ2-7; D: NA; CDR3: CASSLVYSGETGEQYF; DNA: TGTGCCAGCAGCTTAGTTTATTCGGGAGAGACGGGGGAGCAGTACTTC
size: few; V: TRBV7-2; J: TRBJ2-1; D: NA; CDR3: CASSLSVGASKNEQFF; DNA: TGTGCCAGCAGCTTATCTGTGGGGGCTTCTAAAAATGAGCAGTTCTTC
size: NA; V: TRBV7-9; J: TRBJ2-5; D: TRBD2; CDR3: CASSFRDPGLAVETQYF; DNA: TGTGCCAGCAGTTTTAGAGACCCGGGACTAGCAGTCGAGACCCAGTACTTC
size: many; V: TRBV14; J: TRBJ1-1; D: NA; CDR3: CASSQGRAEAFF; DNA: TGTGCCAGCAGCCAAGGCAGGGCTGAAGCTTTCTTT
size: few; V: TRBV5-1; J: TRBJ1-3; D: NA; CDR3: CASSLGRQDSGNTIYF; DNA: TGCGCCAGCAGCTTGGGCAGACAAGACTCTGGAAACACCATATATTTT
size: NA; V: TRBV7-9; J: TRBJ2-1; D: NA; CDR3: CASSVQYSSYNEQFF; DNA: TGTGCCAGCAGCGTACAGTATAGCTCCTACAATGAGCAGTTCTTC
size: NA; V: TRBV15; J: TRBJ2-1; D: TRBD1; CDR3: CATSRDLVDRGWFVFNEQFF; DNA: TGTGCCACCAGCAGAGATTTGGTTGACAGGGGTTGGTTTGTCTTTAATGAGCAGTTCTTC
size: few; V: TRBV5-6; J: TRBJ2-5; D: NA; CDR3: CASSLMGTQYF; DNA: TGTGCCAGCAGCTTAATGGGGACCCAGTACTTC
size: NA; V: TRBV7-9; J: TRBJ1-1; D: NA; CDR3: CASSLPAMGNTEAFF; DNA: TGTGCCAGCAGCCTTCCCGCCATGGGGAACACTGAAGCTTTCTTT